This T cell receptor beta chain was recovered during a study of human T cells and chemical hapten exposure. Overall study: A mostly female patient group had alopecia areata, totalis or universalis.

This clonotype was seen a handful of times. Germline assignment: CDR1 MDHEN and CDR2 SYDVKM. This CDR3 is 15 amino acids long. The V end was cut by 2 bases, the J end by 3 bases, with 11 bases between. Per the study methods: Ranging from roughly 23,224 to 750,000, TCR counts per sample had a median value of around 92,000. TCRdb redid the calling of the RACE reads with MiXCR, one entry per CDR3 protein. These V and J calls rely on TCRdb rather than the paper's analysis. The sample holds around 120,000 distinct CDR3 sequences, around 13% seen once. Time point here: patch test 1, 2 weeks after DPC sensitization. Treatment here: therapeutic diphenylcyclopropenone sensitization with weekly scalp DPC.

The chain joins TRBV28 to TRBJ1-5; D is unclear. The TCR comes from a man between 18 and 29 years old with alopecia areata. Some clones in this sample may be carry-over from other donors' samples. This specimen was whole blood, taken in connection with sensitization to the hapten diphenylcyclopropenone (DPC). The CDR3 sequence: CASSLGEASNQPQHF. For the CDR3, the DNA is TGTGCCAGCAGTTTAGGTGAAGCCTCCAATCAGCCCCAGCATTTT.